These T cell receptor beta chains were read from a single sample in a study of blood T cell repertoires in COVID-19. This table comes from immunoSEQ multiplex PCR, and its TCRdb copy is limited to in-frame clones, with some not included. The sample has about 220,000 clones, around 87% seen once; the top ten hold about 3%. Sequencing input: PBMCs or T cells enriched from blood (not recorded which). These receptors were taken from a woman aged 18-35 years in a cohort exposed to, infected with or recovered from COVID-19 (not recorded which). The CDR3 runs from the conserved cysteine through the conserved F or W. The order of the fields is clone size, J gene, V gene, D gene, CDR3 DNA, CDR3 protein. A D gene is named only where the DNA matches it firmly. For some rows the clone size is stated as once, few or many, or as a class when expanded; others skip it.

NA,TRBJ1-4,TRBV5-1,TRBD1,TGCGCCAGCAGCTTGCCCCGGGGACAGATTAATGAAAAACTGTTTTTT,CASSLPRGQINEKLFF
many,TRBJ1-2,TRBV2,TRBD1,TGTGCCAGCAGGGGGACAGGGGATGGCTACACCTTC,CASRGTGDGYTF
NA,TRBJ2-7,TRBV9,NA,TGTGCCAGCAGCGTAGGGGCAGGCCCCTACGAGCAGTACTTC,CASSVGAGPYEQYF
NA,TRBJ2-3,TRBV4-1,TRBD2,TGCGCCAGCAGCCCTCGACTAGCGGGAGGGTTCCCAGATACGCAGTATTTT,CASSPRLAGGFPDTQYF
NA,TRBJ1-1,TRBV19,TRBD1,TGTGCCAGTACCCCAGGGGGTCTCACTGAAGCTTTCTTT,CASTPGGLTEAFF
once,TRBJ1-1,TRBV7-6,NA,TGTGCCAGCAGCCCGTATACAGTGAACACTGAAGCTTTCTTT,CASSPYTVNTEAFF
NA,TRBJ2-3,TRBV6-5,TRBD1,TGTGCCAGCAGGTGGACAGGGATAGATACGCAGTATTTT,CASRWTGIDTQYF
NA,TRBJ1-4,TRBV24-1,NA,TGTGCCACCAGTGATTTTCAGGGCGAAAAACTGTTTTTT,CATSDFQGEKLFF
NA,TRBJ1-5,TRBV28,TRBD1,TGTGCCAGCAGTACCTCGGGACAGGGGTTTCAGCCCCAGCATTTT,CASSTSGQGFQPQHF
NA,TRBJ2-2,TRBV29-1,NA,TGCAGCGTCCAGGGATACACCGGGGAGCTGTTTTTT,CSVQGYTGELFF
NA,TRBJ1-3,TRBV28,TRBD1,TGTGCCAGCACCCCGGGACAGCTGTTGCTAGCTGGAAACACCATATATTTT,CASTPGQLLLAGNTIYF
NA,TRBJ2-3,TRBV30,TRBD2,TGTGCCTGGAGTTCCCTAGCGGGAGAGAGCGCAGATACGCAGTATTTT,CAWSSLAGESADTQYF
NA,TRBJ1-1,TRBV18,NA,TGTGCCAGCTCACCATACGCCTCTCGGGCTGAAGCTTTCTTT,CASSPYASRAEAFF
once,TRBJ2-7,TRBV7-3,TRBD1,TGTGCCAGCAGGCAACAGGGGAGTGGCTCCTACGAGCAGTACTTC,CASRQQGSGSYEQYF
NA,TRBJ2-5,TRBV28,NA,TGTGCCAGCAGTCGGACATGGGAGACCCAGTACTTC,CASSRTWETQYF
few,TRBJ1-4,TRBV4-1,TRBD1,TGCGCCAGCAGCCAAGACGGGACAGGGGATCTTAATGAAAAACTGTTTTTT,CASSQDGTGDLNEKLFF
NA,TRBJ1-6,TRBV5-4,NA,TGTGCCAGCAGCTCAACTAACTATTCACCCCTCCACTTT,CASSSTNYSPLHF
NA,TRBJ2-6,TRBV19,NA,TGTGCCAGTAGTATAGGTTACTCTGGGGCCAACGTCCTGACTTTC,CASSIGYSGANVLTF
NA,TRBJ1-1,TRBV6-1,NA,TGTGCCAGCAGTGAATACGGTTCTGAAGCTTTCTTT,CASSEYGSEAFF
NA,TRBJ1-5,TRBV7-2,NA,TGTGCCAGCAGCTTAGCACAGGGAGTCAATCAGCCCCAGCATTTT,CASSLAQGVNQPQHF
NA,TRBJ1-2,TRBV12-3/TRBV12-4,NA,TGTGCCAGCAGTAAACGTAGCCTTAGGGGCTACACCTTC,CASSKRSLRGYTF
NA,TRBJ1-5,TRBV27,NA,TGTGCCAGCAGCGTGACAGTCCAGCAGCCCCAGCATTTT,CASSVTVQQPQHF
NA,TRBJ1-2,TRBV27,NA,TGTGCCAGCAGTTCCGCCCCAGGAGGAGGCTACACCTTC,CASSSAPGGGYTF
NA,TRBJ1-1,TRBV3-1/TRBV3-2,NA,TGTGCCAGCAGCCAAGAAACAGTGCTGAACACTGAAGCTTTCTTT,CASSQETVLNTEAFF
NA,TRBJ2-1,TRBV3-1/TRBV3-2,TRBD2,TGTGCCAGCAGCCAAGGGCTAGCGGAATCGGATGAGCAGTTCTTC,CASSQGLAESDEQFF
NA,TRBJ2-7,TRBV18,TRBD2,TGTGCCAGCTCGATATCTAGCGGCCTTTCCTACGAGCAGTACTTC,CASSISSGLSYEQYF
NA,TRBJ1-1,TRBV19,NA,TGTGCCAGTAGTCCTCCCCGGACTGAAGCTTTCTTT,CASSPPRTEAFF
NA,TRBJ1-3,TRBV18,NA,TGTGCCAGCTCACCACCGTCCCTATCTGAAAACACCATATATTTT,CASSPPSLSENTIYF